These 31 T cell receptor beta chains were all obtained from the same sample, sequenced in a study of blood T cell repertoires in COVID-19. Only in-frame clones appear in the TCRdb table, and some are missing; sequencing was by immunoSEQ multiplex PCR. The table shows 70,000 to 100,000 clones, with roughly 72% occurring only once. Sequencing input: peripheral blood. The receptors originated from a woman aged 60-75 years in a cohort sampled during active or convalescent COVID-19.

This rearrangement joins TRBV4-1 to TRBJ2-1, with 10 bases lining up with TRBD2. Per germline, CDR1 MGHRA and CDR2 YSYEKL. After removal of 1 base from V and 8 bases from J, the junction contained 5 bases not matched to a gene. The CDR3 extends over 15 amino acids. CDR3 nucleotide sequence: TGCGCCAGCAGCCAAGGAGCGGGGGGGCCAGATGAGCAGTTCTTC. Amino acids: CASSQGAGGPDEQFF.

The chain has TRBV5-1 and TRBJ1-4; D unclear. CDR1 and CDR2 (germline): SGHRS, YFSETQ. V was clipped by 0 bases and J by 8 bases, with 11 bases between them. The CDR3 runs 14 residues. The CDR3 DNA reads TGCGCCAGCAGCTTGGGGGTGGAGTTCGAAAAACTGTTTTTT. Translating gives CASSLGVEFEKLFF.

This clone was recorded a few times. The rearrangement joins TRBV6-2 or TRBV6-3 to TRBJ2-7; 7 bases are a match to TRBD1. This CDR3 comprises 15 residues. The trim removed 6 bases at V and 2 bases at J, leaving 10 bases unmatched. Germline V gene sequence: CDR1 MNHEY, CDR2 SVGEGT. The CDR3 coding sequence is TGTGCCAGCAGCCAACCGGGGACAGCGACCTACGAGCAGTACTTC. This translates into CASSQPGTATYEQYF.

The J gene is TRBJ2-6, the V gene TRBV27, with no clear D. Trimming left V 6 bases short and J 1 base short, with 4 bases between. Germline V gene sequence: CDR1 MNHEY, CDR2 SMNVEV (reference sequence). The CDR3 sequence is 13 residues long. CDR3 sequence: CASRYSGANVLTF. The CDR3 bases are TGTGCCAGCAGATATTCTGGGGCCAACGTCCTGACTTTC.

The chain couples TRBV9 to TRBJ2-3, with 15 bases fitting TRBD2. This CDR3 region has 17 residues. V was pared by 4 bases and J by 3 bases, with 6 bases of the junction left unmatched. Germline V gene sequence: CDR1 SGDLS, CDR2 YYNGEE. CDR3 region: CASSLRTSGGGTDTQYF. CDR3 bases: TGTGCCAGCAGCCTCCGGACTAGCGGGGGGGGAACAGATACGCAGTATTTT.

V and J are TRBV4-3 and TRBJ2-7, with D possibly matching TRBD1 (6 bases). Germline V gives CDR1 LGHNA, CDR2 YSLEER. Deletions cut 1 base from V and 7 bases from J, with 14 bases between. This CDR3 comprises 14 residues. The CDR3 sequence is CASSQGDTSREQYF. The CDR3 region has the DNA TGCGCCAGCAGCCAAGGGGACACCTCAAGGGAGCAGTACTTC.

The rearrangement uses TRBV2 and TRBJ2-7, with D uncertain. Germline loops: CDR1 SNHLY, CDR2 FYNNEI. V dropped 3 bases and J dropped 10 bases, with 10 bases sitting between them. This CDR3 has 11 residues. The CDR3 sequence: CASSEVADQYF. CDR3 nucleotides: TGTGCCAGCAGTGAGGTGGCCGATCAGTACTTC.

This clone was seen just once. The V and J genes are TRBV6-5 and TRBJ1-3; 8 bases line up with TRBD1. Germline lookup yields CDR1 MNHEY and CDR2 SVGAGI. This CDR3 comprises 15 residues. J lost 0 bases, V lost 6 bases, and 4 bases had no gene match. CDR3 protein: CASSRDRNSGNTIYF. The CDR3 DNA reads as TGTGCCAGCAGCCGGGACAGGAACTCTGGAAACACCATATATTTT.

This clone was seen a handful of times. This chain links TRBV5-1 with TRBJ2-5; 7 bases agree with TRBD1. Germline loops: CDR1 SGHRS, CDR2 YFSETQ. With V trimmed by 3 bases and J by 5 bases, 4 bases remained unmatched. The CDR3 length is 13 residues. Here the CDR3 reads CASSSTGLETQYF. DNA of the CDR3: TGCGCCAGCAGCTCGACAGGGTTGGAGACCCAGTACTTC. The entire variable domain, with the rest obtained from reference TRBV5-1 and TRBJ2-5, is as follows: KAGVTQTPRYLIKTRGQQVTLSCSPISGHRSVSWYQQTPGQGLQFLFEYFSETQRNKGNFPGRFSGRQFSNSRSEMNVSTLELGDSALYLCASSSTGLETQYFGPGTRLLVL.

The J gene is TRBJ2-1, the V gene TRBV20-1, with 7 bases identical to TRBD2. CDR3 size: 15 residues. The germline V gene has CDR1 DFQATT and CDR2 SNEGSKA (reference sequence). J gave up 6 bases and V 3 bases, and 11 bases lay outside the gene matches. The CDR3 region has the DNA TGCAGTGCTAGTATTCCAGCGGGGAGTCGCAATGAGCAGTTCTTC. Translating gives CSASIPAGSRNEQFF.

The genes are TRBV4-1 and TRBJ2-5; 12 nucleotides match TRBD2. V lost 4 bases to trimming and J lost 2 bases; unmatched junction nucleotides: 5. Germline-derived CDR1 and CDR2 are MGHRA and YSYEKL. The CDR3 extends over 16 amino acids. The chain's CDR3 is CASSREGLAGQETQYF. In DNA form, the CDR3 reads TGCGCCAGCAGCCGAGAAGGACTAGCGGGGCAAGAGACCCAGTACTTC.

The chain combines TRBV6-2 or TRBV6-3 with TRBJ1-6, with D unclear. Germline V lookup: CDR1 MNHEY, CDR2 SVGEGT. There are 13 residues in the CDR3. V shed 2 bases and J shed 9 bases, with 8 bases lying between them. The CDR3 here is CASSYPGSSPLHF. The CDR3, as DNA: TGTGCCAGCAGTTACCCGGGTAGTTCACCCCTCCACTTT.

J is TRBJ2-3 and V is TRBV11-3, with D perhaps matching TRBD1 (5 bases). This CDR3 is 15 amino acids long. CDR1 is SGHNT, CDR2 YENEEA, per germline. V lost 2 bases to trimming and J lost 2 bases, with 11 bases between them. The CDR3, as DNA: TGTGCCAGCAGCTTAAGGCAGGGTAACACAGATACGCAGTATTTT. As protein: CASSLRQGNTDTQYF.

This clone was counted between two and nine times. The rearrangement links TRBV10-1 to TRBJ2-7, with 8 bases identical to TRBD2. J gave up 6 bases and V 2 bases, and 9 bases lay outside the gene matches. The CDR3 is 15 residues long. Germline assignment: CDR1 WNHNN and CDR2 SYGVQD (reference sequence). CDR3 region: CASSEGRGAPREQYF. The CDR3 DNA sequence: TGCGCCAGCAGTGAGGGGCGGGGGGCGCCTCGCGAGCAGTACTTC.

This clone was found once. This chain joins TRBV24-1 and TRBJ2-7; a possible D gene is TRBD1 (6 bases). The CDR3 has 16 residues. Germline lookup yields CDR1 KGHDR and CDR2 SFDVKD. V was pared by 3 bases and J by 2 bases, with 16 bases between. CDR3 DNA sequence: TGTGCCACCAGTGATGGCCCCAGGGGAAAAGCCTACGAGCAGTACTTC. The encoded protein is CATSDGPRGKAYEQYF.

The chain joins TRBV19 to TRBJ2-5; 13 positions agree with TRBD2. The CDR3 contains 15 residues. With V trimmed by 7 bases and J by 2 bases, 4 bases remained unmatched. CDR1 is LNHDA and CDR2 is SQIVND in the germline V gene (reference sequence). The CDR3 DNA is TGTGCCAGTAAACTAGCGGGGGGGCCGCAAGAGACCCAGTACTTC. Translating it yields CASKLAGGPQETQYF.

The gene calls are TRBV7-9 and TRBJ1-4; possibly TRBD1 for D (6 bases). The CDR3 has 15 residues. V lost 2 bases and J lost 6, with 13 bases in between. CDR1 and CDR2 from the germline V gene are SEHNR and FQNEAQ (reference sequence). Here the CDR3 DNA reads TGTGCCAGCAGCTTAAGGGGGGGATGGGATGAAAAACTGTTTTTT. Amino acid sequence: CASSLRGGWDEKLFF.

The chain carries TRBV6-4 and TRBJ2-3; 14 bases match TRBD2. Germline values: CDR1 MRHNA, CDR2 SNTAGT. The junction had 15 bases not matched to a gene; V was cut back by 6 bases and J by 1 base. CDR3 length: 20 residues. The CDR3 nucleotides read TGTGCCAGCAGCAAGGGACGCGCCTCGGGACTAGCGGGGGGCACAGATACGCAGTATTTT. It encodes CASSKGRASGLAGGTDTQYF.

The chain recombines TRBV5-4 with TRBJ2-5; D gene unclear. Between the trimmed V and J ends, which lost 1 base and 6 bases, there was a span of 7 bases. The CDR3 spans 12 residues. Germline V CDR1 and CDR2: SGHNT, YYREEE (reference sequence). For the CDR3, the DNA is TGTGCCAGCAGCTTGATGGCCAAGACCCAGTACTTC. Its translation is CASSLMAKTQYF.

CDR3 sequence (DNA): TGTGCCAGCAGCTCCCCCGGGGGATACAATGAGCAGTTCTTC. Translating it yields CASSSPGGYNEQFF. The chain has TRBV3-1 (or the pseudogene TRBV3-2) and TRBJ2-1; D may be TRBD2 (6 bases). The germline V and J ends were trimmed by 5 bases and 4 bases, with 12 bases remaining between them. The CDR3 extends over 14 amino acids. Germline CDR1 and CDR2: LGHDT and YNNKEL (reference sequence).

This sequence joins TRBV7-8 and TRBJ1-4; D gene ambiguous. Germline V gives CDR1 SGHVS, CDR2 FQNEAQ. The CDR3 is made up of 16 amino acids. The V and J ends lost 1 base and 6 bases respectively, with 15 bases between them. CDR3 residues: CASSLGGLGRYEKLFF. DNA for the CDR3: TGTGCCAGCAGCTTAGGAGGACTCGGGAGGTATGAAAAACTGTTTTTT.

The chain links TRBV29-1 to TRBJ1-2; perhaps TRBD1 as D (5 bases). The V and J ends lost 5 bases and 3 bases respectively, with 13 bases between them. This CDR3 region has 13 residues. Germline CDR1 is SQVTM and CDR2 is ANQGSEA. The CDR3 reads CSVPAREDYGYTF. The CDR3 region has the DNA TGCAGCGTTCCCGCCAGGGAGGACTATGGCTACACCTTC.

The chain has TRBV18 and TRBJ2-3; TRBD2 aligns across 9 bases. This CDR3 comprises 13 residues. The ends lost 10 bases at V and 2 bases at J; junction bases unmatched: 4. From germline, CDR1 is KGHSH and CDR2 LQKENI. CDR3 nucleotides: TGTGCCACCGTAGCGGGGGCCACAGATACGCAGTATTTT. Protein product: CATVAGATDTQYF.

This chain joins TRBV5-6 and TRBJ2-3; D is unresolved. The CDR3 contains 15 residues. Germline lookup yields CDR1 SGHDT and CDR2 YYEEEE. V was clipped by 2 bases and J by 0 bases, with 10 bases between them. CDR3 sequence: CASSFRGTSTDTQYF. The CDR3 bases are TGTGCCAGCAGCTTTAGAGGTACTAGCACAGATACGCAGTATTTT.

To note about this clone: The conserved closing phenylalanine or tryptophan is absent in this CDR3, likely reflecting a read error. J is TRBJ2-2 and V is TRBV3-1 (or the pseudogene TRBV3-2), with D unresolved. The CDR3 contains 15 residues. V lost 4 bases and J 1 base, leaving 10 bases between the germline ends. Germline V CDR1 and CDR2: LGHDT, YNNKEL (reference sequence). The chain's CDR3 is CASSPWERNTGELFS. CDR3 sequence (DNA): TGTGCCAGCAGCCCCTGGGAACGGAACACCGGGGAGCTGTTTTCT.

The genes are TRBV6-1 and TRBJ1-2; D may be TRBD1 (5 bases). Deletions cut 3 bases from V and 4 bases from J, with 15 bases between. CDR1 is MNHNS, CDR2 SASEGT, per germline. The CDR3 runs to 15 residues. The CDR3 region has the DNA TGTGCCAGCAGTGAGGCTAGGGGTGTTAGCTATGGCTACACCTTC. Amino acids: CASSEARGVSYGYTF.

Only a few counts were recorded for this clone. This chain links TRBV4-1 with TRBJ1-5, with 10 bases that match TRBD1. Per germline, CDR1 MGHRA and CDR2 YSYEKL. The CDR3 covers 19 residues. J was trimmed by 2 bases and V by 0 bases; bases with no gene match: 10. CDR3 loop: CASSQEVLGTGVRNQPQHF. Here the CDR3 DNA reads TGCGCCAGCAGCCAAGAGGTTCTGGGGACAGGGGTTCGCAATCAGCCCCAGCATTTT.

This sequence joins TRBV30 and TRBJ2-1; tentatively, D is TRBD2 (5 bases). Germline CDR1 reads GTSNPN; CDR2 reads SVGIG (reference sequence). Trimming cost V 1 base and J 0 bases, with 13 bases left between them. The CDR3 contains 16 residues. The CDR3 coding sequence is TGTGCCTGGAGTGATTTCGGCGGGCGCTCCTACAATGAGCAGTTCTTC. It yields the protein CAWSDFGGRSYNEQFF.

This chain uses TRBV7-6 with TRBJ1-2; the D is unclear. Germline V lookup: CDR1 SGHVS, CDR2 FNYEAQ. The germline V and J ends were trimmed by 6 bases and 4 bases, with 12 bases remaining between them. The CDR3 spans 13 residues. In DNA, the CDR3 is TGTGCCAGCAGTCATCATACAGCCTATGGCTACACCTTC. It is translated as CASSHHTAYGYTF.

The rearrangement links TRBV29-1 to TRBJ1-2, with TRBD1 as a possible D gene (6 bases). Trimming stripped 7 bases from V and 3 bases from J, with 12 bases between. Germline loops: CDR1 SQVTM, CDR2 ANQGSEA. This CDR3 is 12 amino acids long. CDR3 sequence: CSAEGGHYGYTF. The CDR3 DNA reads as TGCAGCGCTGAGGGGGGTCACTATGGCTACACCTTC. Together with reference TRBV29-1 and TRBJ1-2, the CDR3 gives the full variable domain: SAVISQKPSRDICQRGTSLTIQCQVDSQVTMMFWYRQQPGQSLTLIATANQGSEATYESGFVIDKFPISRPNLTFSTLTVSNMSPEDSSIYLCSAEGGHYGYTFGSGTRLTVV.

This sequence joins TRBV6-5 and TRBJ2-7; TRBD1 matches at 9 bases. CDR1 and CDR2 from the germline V gene are MNHEY and SVGAGI. V was clipped by 6 bases and J by 4 bases; unmatched bases: 7. This CDR3 region has 14 residues. The CDR3 here is CASRGPGQGYEQYF. DNA for the CDR3: TGTGCCAGCAGGGGCCCGGGACAGGGTTACGAGCAGTACTTC.